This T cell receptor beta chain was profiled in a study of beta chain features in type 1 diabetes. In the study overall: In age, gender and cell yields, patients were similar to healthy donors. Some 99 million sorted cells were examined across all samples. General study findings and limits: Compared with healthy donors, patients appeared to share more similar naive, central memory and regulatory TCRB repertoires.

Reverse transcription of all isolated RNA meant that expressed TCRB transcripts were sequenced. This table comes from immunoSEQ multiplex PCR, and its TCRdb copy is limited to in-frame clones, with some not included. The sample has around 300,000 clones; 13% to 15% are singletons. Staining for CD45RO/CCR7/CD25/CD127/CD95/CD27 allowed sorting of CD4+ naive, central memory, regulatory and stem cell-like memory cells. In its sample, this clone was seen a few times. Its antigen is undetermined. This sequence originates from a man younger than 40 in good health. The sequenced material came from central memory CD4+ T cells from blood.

CDR3 loop: CASSPLQGGGELFF. For the CDR3, the DNA is TGTGCCAGCAGCCCATTACAGGGCGGCGGGGAGCTGTTTTTT. The chain recombines TRBV7-2 with TRBJ2-2, with D possibly being TRBD1 (6 bases). The V and J ends lost 5 bases and 7 bases respectively, with 14 bases between them. The length of the CDR3 is 14 residues. CDR1 is SGHTA and CDR2 is FQGNSA in the germline V gene.